The 3 T cell receptor beta chains below all came from one sample that was sequenced in a study of early T cells in non-severe SARS-CoV-2 infection. TCRdb re-called the 5' RACE reads with MiXCR, one entry per CDR3 protein. Of fewer than 120,000 distinct CDR3 sequences in the sample, around 13% are singletons; the top ten hold approximately 3.5%. Sequencing was performed on whole blood, taken at baseline. These TCRs come from an adult who was a healthcare worker with PCR-confirmed SARS-CoV-2 infection or an uninfected control (not recorded which).

This clonotype was seen a few times. The chain is built from TRBV3-1 and TRBJ1-1, with D possibly matching TRBD1 (6 bases). This CDR3 region has 15 residues. The V and J ends lost 2 bases and 0 bases respectively, with 10 bases between them. CDR1 is LGHDT and CDR2 is YNNKEL in the germline V gene (reference sequence). This CDR3 is CASSQFGQMNTEAFF. In nucleotides, the CDR3 is TGTGCCAGCAGCCAATTTGGACAGATGAACACTGAAGCTTTCTTT.

This clonotype turned up a few times. This chain joins TRBV2 and TRBJ2-2; perhaps D is TRBD1 or TRBD2 (5 bases each). Trimming shortened V by 7 bases and J by 2 bases, and 11 bases separated the two germline ends. This CDR3 comprises 14 residues. The V gene's germline CDR1 is SNHLY and CDR2 FYNNEI. CDR3 sequence (DNA): TGTGCCAGCATTTGGGACGGAAACACCGGGGAGCTGTTTTTT. Translation: CASIWDGNTGELFF.

For the CDR3, the DNA is TGTGCCAGCAGTAGTGCCACAAACTACGAGCAGTACTTC. Residues: CASSSATNYEQYF. This chain connects TRBV28 to TRBJ2-7; D unresolved. Per the germline V gene, CDR1 is MDHEN and CDR2 is SYDVKM. The CDR3 extends over 13 amino acids. The germline V and J ends were trimmed by 5 bases and 3 bases, with 11 bases remaining between them.